The 6 T cell receptor beta chains given below trace back to one sample, sequenced in a study of Graves' ophthalmopathy and Graves' hyperthyroidism. For repertoire sequencing, the TCR beta CDR3 regions were amplified from RNA transcripts. HTBI-primed first-round RT-PCR preceded second-round multiplex PCR. TCRdb itself ran the multiplex PCR reads through MiXCR, one entry per CDR3 protein. The data show 300,000 to 400,000 distinct CDR3 sequences, about a sixth seen once. The specimen sequenced was peripheral blood. The receptors originated from an adult woman with stable Graves' hyperthyroidism.

This clonotype was detected many times. The chain has TRBV12-5 and TRBJ1-3; weak D call: TRBD1 (5 bases). CDR1 LGHNT and CDR2 FRNRAP come from the germline V gene. The CDR3 covers 16 residues. V was shortened by 3 bases and J by 7 bases, with 19 bases between the two germline ends. As DNA, the CDR3 is TGTGCTAGTGGTTTACTCGGGGGGTTCACTAGGAACACCATATATTTT. Encoded protein: CASGLLGGFTRNTIYF.

In its sample, this clonotype was seen once. The germline gene is not matched at one end of the junction; a read error may be the cause. This chain uses TRBV12-5 with TRBJ2-6; D perhaps matches TRBD1 (5 bases). CDR3 length: 15 amino acids. Germline loops: CDR1 LGHNT, CDR2 FRNRAP. Written as DNA, the CDR3 is TGTGCTAGTGGTTTGGTGGGTTCTGGGGCCTACGTCCTGACTTTC. Amino acids: CASGLVGSGAYVLTF.

This clonotype came up many times. The rearrangement joins TRBV7-3 to TRBJ2-5; no definite D call. The germline V gene has CDR1 SGHTA and CDR2 FQGTGA. Between the trimmed V and J ends, which lost 4 bases and 0 bases, there was a span of 18 bases. This CDR3 has 17 amino acids. CDR3 coding DNA: TGTGCCAGCAGCTCACCGCCTGACTTTATTTACCAAGAGACCCAGTACTTC. This codes for CASSSPPDFIYQETQYF. The whole variable domain, filled in from reference TRBV7-3 and TRBJ2-5, reads GAGVSQTPSNKVTEKGKYVELRCDPISGHTALYWYRQSLGQGPEFLIYFQGTGAADDSGLPNDRFFAVRPEGSVSTLKIQRTERGDSAVYLCASSSPPDFIYQETQYFGPGTRLLVL.

This clonotype came up many times. The chain employs TRBV6-2 or TRBV6-3 and TRBJ2-7; TRBD2 matches at 9 bases. The germline V gene has CDR1 MNHEY and CDR2 SVGEGT. Losses at the gene ends were 7 bases for V and 4 bases for J; bases not matched to a gene: 14. This CDR3 is 16 amino acids long. The CDR3 sequence is CASTEPGGRAKYEQYF. In nucleotides, the CDR3 is TGTGCCAGCACCGAACCCGGCGGGAGGGCCAAATACGAGCAGTACTTC.

This clonotype has only one observation. This chain uses TRBV5-1 with TRBJ2-7; 10 nucleotides line up with TRBD2. The CDR3 is 15 amino acids. V lost 0 bases to trimming and J lost 2 bases; unmatched junction nucleotides: 2. In germline, CDR1 is SGHRS, CDR2 YFSETQ. The CDR3 here is CASSLGTSGPYEQYF. CDR3 nucleotide sequence: TGCGCCAGCAGCTTGGGGACTAGCGGCCCCTACGAGCAGTACTTC.

Ten or more counts support this clonotype. The rearrangement links TRBV7-2 to TRBJ2-7; D not certain. Germline V CDR1 and CDR2: SGHTA, FQGNSA. The CDR3 has 12 residues. V was clipped by 3 bases and J by 7 bases, with 10 bases between them. CDR3 nucleotide sequence: TGTGCCAGCAGCTTCGGGTCACAGGAGCAGTACTTC. Amino acids: CASSFGSQEQYF. Looking up the rest from reference TRBV7-2 and TRBJ2-7 gives the full variable domain: GAGVSQSPSNKVTEKGKDVELRCDPISGHTALYWYRQSLGQGLEFLIYFQGNSAPDKSGLPSDRFSAERTGGSVSTLTIQRTQQEDSAVYLCASSFGSQEQYFGPGTRLTVT.